The source of this T cell receptor beta chain is a study of cytomegalovirus exposure and HLA in healthy donors. PCR involved 60 Vbeta and 13 Jbeta primers. Produced via immunoSEQ multiplex PCR; TCRdb's table is partial and in-frame only. Of about 160,000 clones detected, roughly 85% appear once; the ten largest clones hold about 2%. Findings and caveats of the study: In most subjects, TCR beta sequences reportedly gave accurate predictions of HLA-A and HLA-B alleles. In a later analysis, CMV-associated beta chains were mostly HLA-associated, it appeared. CMV serostatus was the sole immune exposure information available. Cytomegalovirus association was assigned to around 150 TCR beta chains.

For this clone: Antigen: not known.

This CDR3 has 15 amino acids. With 6 bases removed from V and 3 bases from J, the gap between germline ends came to 12 bases. Per germline, CDR1 SNHLY and CDR2 FYNNEI. The chain recombines TRBV2 with TRBJ1-6; D might be TRBD1 (6 bases). The TCR comes from a man aged 35 to 55 in good health and CMV-seronegative. The sequencing sample was made of PBMCs. This CDR3 is CASSQGQRYNSPLHF. CDR3 coding DNA: TGTGCCAGCAGCCAGGGACAACGCTATAATTCACCCCTCCACTTT.